What follows is one TCR beta chain and its context. Germline V lookup: CDR1 SGHRS, CDR2 YFSETQ. The CDR3 has 14 amino acids. Trimming left V 3 bases short and J 2 bases short, with 12 bases between. This record comes from a study of blood T cell repertoires in COVID-19. The wider study: PBMCs, B-cell-depleted T cells, or T cells provided the cDNA or gDNA that made up the material.

Cohorts were assigned according to the clinical history that participants reported. The assay was immunoSEQ multiplex PCR, and TCRdb's table has in-frame clones only and misses some. There are 200,000 to 250,000 clones in the sample; approximately 90% occur only once, and around 1% lies in the top ten. The rearrangement links TRBV5-1 to TRBJ2-7; D gene uncertain. Input material: PBMCs or T cells enriched from blood (not recorded which). This sequence was found in a man aged 50 to 59 who had been exposed to COVID-19. For the CDR3, the DNA is TGCGCCAGCAGCTCAAACACCGGAGCCTACGAGCAGTACTTC. It translates to CASSSNTGAYEQYF.